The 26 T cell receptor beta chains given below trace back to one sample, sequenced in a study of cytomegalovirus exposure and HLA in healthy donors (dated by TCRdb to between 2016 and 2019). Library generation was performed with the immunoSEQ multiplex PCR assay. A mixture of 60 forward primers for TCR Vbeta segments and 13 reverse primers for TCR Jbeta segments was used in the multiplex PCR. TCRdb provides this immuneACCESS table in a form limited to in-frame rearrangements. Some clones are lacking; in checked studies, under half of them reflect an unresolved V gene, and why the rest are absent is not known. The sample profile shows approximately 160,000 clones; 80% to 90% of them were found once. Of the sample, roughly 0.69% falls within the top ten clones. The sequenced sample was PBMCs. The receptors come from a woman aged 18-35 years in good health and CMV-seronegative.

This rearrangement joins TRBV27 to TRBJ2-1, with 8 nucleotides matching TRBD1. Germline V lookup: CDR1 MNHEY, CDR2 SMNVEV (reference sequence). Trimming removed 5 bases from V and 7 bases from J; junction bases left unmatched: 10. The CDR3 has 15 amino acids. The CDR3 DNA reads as TGTGCCAGCAGTAGGTCCCAGGGGGCGCGTAATGAGCAGTTCTTC. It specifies CASSRSQGARNEQFF.

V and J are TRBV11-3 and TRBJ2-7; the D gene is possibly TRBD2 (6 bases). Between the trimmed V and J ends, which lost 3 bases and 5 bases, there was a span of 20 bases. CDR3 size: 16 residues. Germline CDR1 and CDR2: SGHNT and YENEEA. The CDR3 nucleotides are TGTGCCAGCAGCTTCACTCCCGGGACTCGGGTCCACGAGCAGTACTTC. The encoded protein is CASSFTPGTRVHEQYF.

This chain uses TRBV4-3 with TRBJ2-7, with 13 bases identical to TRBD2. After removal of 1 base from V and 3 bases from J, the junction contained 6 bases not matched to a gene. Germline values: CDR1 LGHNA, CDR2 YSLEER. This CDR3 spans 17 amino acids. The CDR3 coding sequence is TGCGCCAGCAGCCAAGCTGGACTAGCGGGAGACGGCTACGAGCAGTACTTC. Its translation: CASSQAGLAGDGYEQYF.

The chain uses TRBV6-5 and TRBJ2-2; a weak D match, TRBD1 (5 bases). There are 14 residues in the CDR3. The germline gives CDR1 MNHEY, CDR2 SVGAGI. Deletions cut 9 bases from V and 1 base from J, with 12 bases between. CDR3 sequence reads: CASRRRVNTGELFF. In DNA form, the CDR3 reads TGTGCCAGTCGACGCAGGGTGAACACCGGGGAGCTGTTTTTT.

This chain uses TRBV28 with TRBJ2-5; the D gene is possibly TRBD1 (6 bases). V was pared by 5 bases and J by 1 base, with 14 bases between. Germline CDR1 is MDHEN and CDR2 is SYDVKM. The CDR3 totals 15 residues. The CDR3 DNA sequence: TGTGCCAGCAGTGGGGGCTTGCGAAGCCAAGAGACCCAGTACTTC. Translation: CASSGGLRSQETQYF.

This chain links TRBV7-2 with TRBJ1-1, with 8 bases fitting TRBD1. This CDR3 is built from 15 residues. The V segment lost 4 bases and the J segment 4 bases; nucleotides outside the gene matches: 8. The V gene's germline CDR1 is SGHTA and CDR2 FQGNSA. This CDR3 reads CASSSDRALGTEAFF. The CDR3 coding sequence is TGTGCCAGCAGCTCGGACAGGGCACTTGGCACTGAAGCTTTCTTT.

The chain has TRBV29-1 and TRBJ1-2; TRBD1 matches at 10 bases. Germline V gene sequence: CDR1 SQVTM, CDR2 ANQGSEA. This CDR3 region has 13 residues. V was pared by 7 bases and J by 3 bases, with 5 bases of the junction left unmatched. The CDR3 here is CSGGQGVDYGYTF. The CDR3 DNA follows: TGCAGCGGCGGACAGGGGGTGGACTATGGCTACACCTTC.

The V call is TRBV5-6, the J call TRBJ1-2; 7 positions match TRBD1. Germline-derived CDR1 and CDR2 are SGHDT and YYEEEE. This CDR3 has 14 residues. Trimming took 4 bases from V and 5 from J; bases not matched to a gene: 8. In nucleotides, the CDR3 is TGTGCCAGCAGCGGAACGTTGGGACAGTATGGCTACACCTTC. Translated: CASSGTLGQYGYTF.

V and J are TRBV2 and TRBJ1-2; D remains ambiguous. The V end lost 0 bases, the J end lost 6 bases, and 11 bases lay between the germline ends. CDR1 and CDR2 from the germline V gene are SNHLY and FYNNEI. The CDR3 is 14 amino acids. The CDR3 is CASSEALRRDGYTF. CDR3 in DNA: TGTGCCAGCAGTGAAGCGCTTCGGAGGGATGGCTACACCTTC.

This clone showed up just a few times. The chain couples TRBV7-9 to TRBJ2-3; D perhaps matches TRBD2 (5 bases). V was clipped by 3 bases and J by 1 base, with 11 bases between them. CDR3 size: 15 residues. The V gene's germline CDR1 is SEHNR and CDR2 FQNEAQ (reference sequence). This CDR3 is CASSLSRRGTDTQYF. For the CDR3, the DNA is TGTGCCAGCAGCTTGTCTAGGCGGGGCACAGATACGCAGTATTTT.

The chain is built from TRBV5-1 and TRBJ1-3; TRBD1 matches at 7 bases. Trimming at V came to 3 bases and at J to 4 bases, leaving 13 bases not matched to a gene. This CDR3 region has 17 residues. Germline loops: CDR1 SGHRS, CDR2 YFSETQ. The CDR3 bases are TGCGCCAGCAGCTCTTCCGTACCACAGGGGTTCGGAAACACCATATATTTT. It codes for CASSSSVPQGFGNTIYF.

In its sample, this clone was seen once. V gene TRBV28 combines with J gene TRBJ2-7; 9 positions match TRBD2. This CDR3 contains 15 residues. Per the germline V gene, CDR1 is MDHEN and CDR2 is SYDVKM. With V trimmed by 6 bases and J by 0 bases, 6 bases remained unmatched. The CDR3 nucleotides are TGTGCCAGCAGGCTTAGCGGGGGAGTCTCCTACGAGCAGTACTTC. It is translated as CASRLSGGVSYEQYF. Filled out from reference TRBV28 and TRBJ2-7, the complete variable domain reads DVKVTQSSRYLVKRTGEKVFLECVQDMDHENMFWYRQDPGLGLRLIYFSYDVKMKEKGDIPEGYSVSREKKERFSLILESASTNQTSMYLCASRLSGGVSYEQYFGPGTRLTVT.

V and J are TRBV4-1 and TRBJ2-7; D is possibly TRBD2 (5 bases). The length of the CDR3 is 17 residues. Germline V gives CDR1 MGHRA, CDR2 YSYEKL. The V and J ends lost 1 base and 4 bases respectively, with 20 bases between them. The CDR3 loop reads CASSQVAIEGALYEQYF. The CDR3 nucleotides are TGCGCCAGCAGCCAAGTGGCTATAGAGGGAGCACTTTACGAGCAGTACTTC.

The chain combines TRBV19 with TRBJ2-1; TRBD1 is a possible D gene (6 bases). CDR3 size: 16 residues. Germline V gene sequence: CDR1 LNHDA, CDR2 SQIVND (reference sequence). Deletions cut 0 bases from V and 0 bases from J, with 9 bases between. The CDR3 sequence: CASSIEGQSSYNEQFF. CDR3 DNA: TGTGCCAGTAGTATAGAAGGACAGAGCTCCTACAATGAGCAGTTCTTC.

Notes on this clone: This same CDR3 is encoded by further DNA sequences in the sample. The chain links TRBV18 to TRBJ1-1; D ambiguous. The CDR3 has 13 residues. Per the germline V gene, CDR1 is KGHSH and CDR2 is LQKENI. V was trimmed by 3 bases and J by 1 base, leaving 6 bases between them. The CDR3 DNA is TGTGCCAGCTCACCTGCAGGGAACACTGAAGCTTTCTTT. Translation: CASSPAGNTEAFF.

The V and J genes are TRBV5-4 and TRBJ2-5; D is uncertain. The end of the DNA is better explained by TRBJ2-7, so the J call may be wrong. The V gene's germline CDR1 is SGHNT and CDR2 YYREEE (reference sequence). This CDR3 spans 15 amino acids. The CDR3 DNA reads TGTGCCAGCACCAATACAGTAGGTACCCCCCACGAGCAGTACTTC. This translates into CASTNTVGTPHEQYF.

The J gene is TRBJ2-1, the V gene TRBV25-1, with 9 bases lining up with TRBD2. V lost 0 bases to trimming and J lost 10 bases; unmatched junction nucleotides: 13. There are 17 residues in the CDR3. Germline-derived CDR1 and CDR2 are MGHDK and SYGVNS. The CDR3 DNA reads TGTGCCAGCAGTGAATATCTTCGTGGGGGGCGGGGGGGCGAGCAGTTCTTC. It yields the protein CASSEYLRGGRGGEQFF.

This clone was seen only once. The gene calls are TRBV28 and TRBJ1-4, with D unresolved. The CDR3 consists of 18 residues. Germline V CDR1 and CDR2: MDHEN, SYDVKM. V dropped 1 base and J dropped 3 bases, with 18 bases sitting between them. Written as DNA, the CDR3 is TGTGCCAGCAGTTTATTCGGAGGGCCCGCGGCGGCTAATGAAAAACTGTTTTTT. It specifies CASSLFGGPAAANEKLFF.

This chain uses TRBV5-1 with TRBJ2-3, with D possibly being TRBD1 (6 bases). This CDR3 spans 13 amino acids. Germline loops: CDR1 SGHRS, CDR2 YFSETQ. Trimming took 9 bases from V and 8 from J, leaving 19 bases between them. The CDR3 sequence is CATRTPGDGTQYF. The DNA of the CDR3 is TGCGCCACCCGCACCCCAGGGGATGGTACGCAGTATTTT.

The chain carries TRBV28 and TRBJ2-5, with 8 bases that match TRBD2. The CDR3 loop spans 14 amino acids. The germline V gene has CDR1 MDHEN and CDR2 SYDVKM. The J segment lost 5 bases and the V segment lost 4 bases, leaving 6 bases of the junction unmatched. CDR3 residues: CASSSREEDETQYF. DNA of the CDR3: TGTGCCAGCAGTTCGCGGGAGGAGGATGAGACCCAGTACTTC.

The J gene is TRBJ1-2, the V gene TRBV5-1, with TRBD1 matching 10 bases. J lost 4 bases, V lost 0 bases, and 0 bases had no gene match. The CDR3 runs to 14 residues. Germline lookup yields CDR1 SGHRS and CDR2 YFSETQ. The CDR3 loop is CASSLGTGGYGYTF. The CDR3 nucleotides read TGCGCCAGCAGCTTGGGGACAGGGGGCTATGGCTACACCTTC. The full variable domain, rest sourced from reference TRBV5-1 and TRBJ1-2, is KAGVTQTPRYLIKTRGQQVTLSCSPISGHRSVSWYQQTPGQGLQFLFEYFSETQRNKGNFPGRFSGRQFSNSRSEMNVSTLELGDSALYLCASSLGTGGYGYTFGSGTRLTVV.

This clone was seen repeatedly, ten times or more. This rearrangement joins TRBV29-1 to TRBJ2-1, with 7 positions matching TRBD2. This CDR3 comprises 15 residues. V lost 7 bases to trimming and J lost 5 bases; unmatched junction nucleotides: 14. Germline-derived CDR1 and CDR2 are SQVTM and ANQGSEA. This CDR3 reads CSAEGGLAENNEQFF. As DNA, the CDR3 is TGCAGCGCCGAGGGTGGGCTAGCGGAGAACAATGAGCAGTTCTTC.

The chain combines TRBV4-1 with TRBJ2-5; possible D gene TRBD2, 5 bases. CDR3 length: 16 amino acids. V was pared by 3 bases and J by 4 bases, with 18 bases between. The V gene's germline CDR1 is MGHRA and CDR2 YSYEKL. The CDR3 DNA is TGCGCCAGCAGCCACCCCCAGGACTCCTTCTTAGAGACCCAGTACTTC. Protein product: CASSHPQDSFLETQYF.

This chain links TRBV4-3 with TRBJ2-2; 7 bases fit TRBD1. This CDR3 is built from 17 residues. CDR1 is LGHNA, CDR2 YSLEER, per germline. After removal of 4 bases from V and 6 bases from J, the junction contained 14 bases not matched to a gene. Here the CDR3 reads CASSPRARQGRAGELFF. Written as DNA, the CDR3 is TGCGCCAGCAGCCCAAGGGCCAGACAGGGAAGGGCCGGGGAGCTGTTTTTT.

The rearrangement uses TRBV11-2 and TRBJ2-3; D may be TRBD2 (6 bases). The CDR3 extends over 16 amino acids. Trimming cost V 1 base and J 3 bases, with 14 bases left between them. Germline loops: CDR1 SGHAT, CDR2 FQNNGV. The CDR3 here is CASSLAGGTGTDTQYF. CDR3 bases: TGTGCCAGCAGCTTAGCTGGGGGGACCGGGACAGATACGCAGTATTTT. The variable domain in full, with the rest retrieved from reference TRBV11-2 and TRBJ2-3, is EAGVAQSPRYKIIEKRQSVAFWCNPISGHATLYWYQQILGQGPKLLIQFQNNGVVDDSQLPKDRFSAERLKGVDSTLKIQPAKLEDSAVYLCASSLAGGTGTDTQYFGPGTRLTVL.

The CDR3 region has the DNA TGTGCCAGTAGTGAACAGGCCAGCTCTGGAAACACCATATATTTT. Amino acid sequence: CASSEQASSGNTIYF. The chain has TRBV19 and TRBJ1-3, with D possibly matching TRBD1 (5 bases). This CDR3 region has 15 residues. Trimming pared 5 bases from V and 0 bases from J, leaving 11 bases between. CDR1 LNHDA and CDR2 SQIVND come from the germline V gene (reference sequence).